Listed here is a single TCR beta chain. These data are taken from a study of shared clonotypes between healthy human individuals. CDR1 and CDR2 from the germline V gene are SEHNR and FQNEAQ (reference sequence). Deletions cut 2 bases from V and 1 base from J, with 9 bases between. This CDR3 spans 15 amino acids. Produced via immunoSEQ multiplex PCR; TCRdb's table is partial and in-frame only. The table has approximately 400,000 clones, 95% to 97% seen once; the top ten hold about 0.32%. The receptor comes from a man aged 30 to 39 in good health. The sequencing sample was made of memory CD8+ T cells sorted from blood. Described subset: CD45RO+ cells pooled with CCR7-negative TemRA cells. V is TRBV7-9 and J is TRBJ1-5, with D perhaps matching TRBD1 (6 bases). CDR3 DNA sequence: TGTGCCAGCAGCTTATCAGGGGACAGCAATCAGCCCCAGCATTTT. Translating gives CASSLSGDSNQPQHF.